This TCR beta chain was profiled in a study of T cell responses to AZD1222 COVID-19 vaccine (dated by TCRdb to the early 2020s). Regarding the research as a whole: A total of more than 230 trial participants underwent TCR sequencing, of whom around 210 had received two doses of AZD1222 and about 25 had received two doses of the MenACWY control vaccine. Trial participants were enrolled by age into subgroups of 18-55, 56-69 and 70-plus years, and roughly 150, 30 and 60 TCR-sequenced participants, respectively, were included in these subgroups. General conclusions and limits of the study: A significant rise in spike-specific TCR breadth and depth was observed after two AZD1222 doses relative to day 0 and relative to MenACWY recipients. In the small 56-69-year group, the increase in depth fell short of significance, most likely because of low power. CD4 TCRs associated with the vaccine covered the entire spike protein, and the dominant responses were in regions 160-218 and 743-854. Participants were mostly white British, with more females than males. The authors suggested clonal diversity may have been underestimated. No day 14 peak-response samples were available, so repertoires were characterized only after the peak T cell response. Conclusions about previously exposed vaccinees are limited because only six or seven AZD1222 recipients were SARS-CoV-2 seropositive at baseline. Reportedly, almost half of the unique spike-specific TCRs recognized epitopes lying outside the regions that are mutated in the B.1.351 and B.1.1.7 variants.

As concerns this clone: Its antigen specificity is not known. Base qualities are not recorded, but no much larger clone differs from it by a single base.

The CDR3 regions of human TCRbeta chains were subjected to immunosequencing. Per the source publication's procedure: Repertoire TCRs were matched against a reference library of SARS-CoV-2-specific TCRs generated with the MIRA antigen-specificity platform. Breadth meant the fraction of unique TCRs that were SARS-CoV-2-associated, whereas depth meant the fraction of total T cells that were SARS-CoV-2-associated. Using the MIRA data, each spike-specific TCR was assigned both to the spike region to which the TCR was reactive and to a CD4 or CD8 class. Log10-transformed breadth and depth values were compared by one-way ANOVA with Sidak's multiple comparisons tests. The source is immuneACCESS, and TCRdb retained only in-frame sequences with V and J called. Part of the clones is not carried over; for the studies checked, unresolved V genes explain less than half of this, and the remainder is unexplained. For V, J and clone size, that table is used; D and trimming come from the DNA. This sample gives 85,000 to 90,000 clones in total; around 91% of them show up just once. The ten largest clones take up roughly 5.5% of the sample.

V is pared back by 5 bases and J by 2 bases, with 4 bases lying between the germline termini. Including cysteine and phenylalanine, the CDR3 has 13 amino acids. Only the CDR3 portion is preserved as DNA: 39 bases, with reading frame beginning at the first base. What this sample's time point label stands for: baseline before first vaccination. The meaning of the sample's treatment or condition label: meningococcal conjugate vaccine given as trial control. Vaccinee samples came from UK trials COV001 and COV002, including a single-blind randomized controlled phase 2/3 trial of AZD1222 (ChAdOx1 nCoV-19) in healthy adults. For TCRbeta chain sequencing, PBMC samples were collected from trial participants at day 0 and at day 28 after the second dose.

The sample consisted of peripheral blood, taken on day 0 of MenACWY control vaccination. This receptor was identified in an adult in good health. Rearrangement joined TRBV12-3 or TRBV12-4 to TRBJ2-6, with no reliable assignment of the D segment. The nucleotide sequence reads TGTGCCAGCAGTAGTACTGGGGCCAACGTCCTGACTTTC. Its protein reads: CASSSTGANVLTF.